The clone carrying this T cell receptor (beta chain) is a singleton in its sample. Its matching antigen is unknown. The authors ran a second PCR of about 7 to 11 cycles using a sample-barcoded 5' primer and a J-beta primer mix. One entry per CDR3 protein results from TCRdb running MiXCR on the 5' RACE reads. Altogether roughly 1.5 million distinct CDR3 sequences are present, roughly two fifths being singletons, with the ten largest covering approximately 4.1%. V dropped 3 bases and J dropped 2; count of bases not matched to a gene: 4. Germline CDR1 reads KGHSH; CDR2 reads LQKENI. The CDR3 runs to 15 residues. The data were obtained in a study of blood T cells in healthy people across ages. Overall study results and limits: Unknown CMV status may confound age-related changes in expanded clones.

The receptor's source is a woman under 30 in good health. Source material: blood. The gene calls are TRBV18 and TRBJ2-1, with 7 bases identical to TRBD1. CDR3 amino acids: CASSPVTGAYNEQFF. CDR3 nucleotide sequence: TGTGCCAGCTCACCCGTTACAGGGGCCTACAATGAGCAGTTCTTC.